The rows below give T cell receptor beta chains drawn from one sample of a study of T cell repertoires in cytomegalovirus infection. For these receptors, no antigen is known. Each CDR3 protein is one row after TCRdb ran MiXCR on the reads. The sample consists of under 500,000 distinct CDR3 sequences, approximately 46% of them appearing once. The material sequenced was cultured PBMCs, taken from culture after CMV antigen stimulation. The receptors come from a human donor in good health (CMV status not recorded). Some clones in this sample may be carry-over from other donors' samples. CDR3s include the opening cysteine and the closing phenylalanine or tryptophan. A D gene is named only where the DNA matches it firmly. Size values are once, few and many counts, or a class for expanded clones, and some rows have none.

cdr3_length clone_size j_call v_call d_call cdr3_nt cdr3_aa
15 NA TRBJ2-4 TRBV20-1 NA TGCAGTGCTAGAGATTCGACTTGGACCACAAACATTCAGTACTTC CSARDSTWTTNIQYF
16 NA TRBJ1-2 TRBV7-8 NA TGTGCCAGCAGCTTTGCAGCGCGGGCATGGGACTATGGCTACACCTTC CASSFAARAWDYGYTF
14 NA TRBJ1-1 TRBV4-3 NA TGCGCCAGCAGCCAAGCCGGGGGGAACACTGAAGCTTTCTTT CASSQAGGNTEAFF
12 many TRBJ2-6 TRBV7-2 NA TGTGCCAGCAGCTTAGCCAACAACGTCCTGACTTTC CASSLANNVLTF
15 NA TRBJ1-2 TRBV5-5 TRBD1 TGTGCCAGCAGCTTGGGACCGGGACAGGCCTATGGCTACACCTTC CASSLGPGQAYGYTF
22 NA TRBJ1-3 TRBV11-2 NA TGTGCCAGCAGTGCGGGGGGCTTTAAGAAGAAATCACAAAAATACTCTGGAAACACCATATATTTT CASSAGGFKKKSQKYSGNTIYF
17 few TRBJ2-2 TRBV7-9 TRBD1 TGTGCCAGCAGCACAACCGGGACAGTTAAGAACACCGGGGAGCTGTTTTTT CASSTTGTVKNTGELFF
15 few TRBJ2-4 TRBV7-2 TRBD1 TGTGCCAGCAGCTTAGGGGGGACAGTCTACAACATTCAGTACTTC CASSLGGTVYNIQYF
13 few TRBJ1-5 TRBV7-9 NA TGTGCCAGCAGCCCCGGGGGGACTCAGCCCCAGCATTTT CASSPGGTQPQHF
12 many TRBJ1-1 TRBV12-3/TRBV12-4 NA TGTGCCAGCAGCCAGGGAAACACTGAAGCTTTCTTT CASSQGNTEAFF
16 NA TRBJ2-5 TRBV11-2 NA TGTGCCAGCAGCTTAGTGTGGACAGCCGGGGGAGAGACCCAGTACTTC CASSLVWTAGGETQYF
15 few TRBJ2-1 TRBV7-2 TRBD1 TGTGCCAGCAGCCGCCCCGGGACAGGGAGGAATGAGCAGTTCTTC CASSRPGTGRNEQFF
13 NA TRBJ2-3 TRBV20-1 NA TGCAGTCCTAGACAGAGTGGTACAGATACGCAGTATTTT CSPRQSGTDTQYF
16 once TRBJ2-2 TRBV20-1 NA TGCAGTGCTACGACATGGACCGGGACCCACACCGGGGAGCTGTTTTTT CSATTWTGTHTGELFF
16 few TRBJ2-5 TRBV12-3/TRBV12-4 TRBD1 TGTGCCAGCAACCCACAGGGGGCGGGTTGGGGGGCGACCCAGTACTTC CASNPQGAGWGATQYF
16 few TRBJ2-7 TRBV6-8 TRBD1 TGTGCCAGCAGATTTCGGACAGGGAAGGGCCCCTACGAGCAGTACTTC CASRFRTGKGPYEQYF
13 NA TRBJ1-2 TRBV27 NA TGTGCCAGCAGTTTACTGGGGAACTATGGCTACACCTTC CASSLLGNYGYTF
15 NA TRBJ2-3 TRBV4-2 NA TGTGCCAGCAGCCCCGGACGGAAAGACACAGATACGCAGTATTTT CASSPGRKDTDTQYF
15 few TRBJ2-5 TRBV7-2 TRBD2 TGTGCCATCTCGTGGGGCGGGGGGGTTAGAGAGACCCAGTACTTC CAISWGGGVRETQYF
14 NA TRBJ1-5 TRBV7-2 NA TGTGCCAGCAGCTTAGGGCAGAACAATCAGCCCCAGCATTTT CASSLGQNNQPQHF
16 NA TRBJ1-1 TRBV16 TRBD1 TGTGCCAGCACTCGGAGCCCAGGGGGGACCAGCTCTGAAGCTTTCTTT CASTRSPGGTSSEAFF
12 few TRBJ1-1 TRBV4-3 NA TGCGCCAGCAGCCCCAGAGAGGGTACAGCTTTCTTT CASSPREGTAFF
14 NA TRBJ1-1 TRBV6-1 NA TGTGCCAGCCTGGGATACACTGGGGACACTGAAGCTTTCTTT CASLGYTGDTEAFF
16 NA TRBJ2-3 TRBV7-1 TRBD2 TGTGCCAGCAGCGCCCTTCCGGGACTAATCACAGATACGCAGTATTTT CASSALPGLITDTQYF
14 NA TRBJ1-2 TRBV5-4 NA TGTGCCAGCAGCCGACCTATGGGGCCTTATGGCTACACCTTC CASSRPMGPYGYTF
14 NA TRBJ1-4 TRBV12-3/TRBV12-4 TRBD1 TGTGCCAGCAGGTTGACAGGGGGGTTGGAAAAACTGTTTTTT CASRLTGGLEKLFF
15 NA TRBJ2-3 TRBV6-6 TRBD2 TGTGCCAGCAGGGGACTAGCGGGGATCACAGATACGCAGTATTTT CASRGLAGITDTQYF
13 NA TRBJ2-1 TRBV24-1 TRBD1 TGTGCCACCAGCGGGACAGGGATCAATGAGCAGTTCTTC CATSGTGINEQFF
14 NA TRBJ1-1 TRBV12-3/TRBV12-4 NA TGTGCCAGCAGTCTCAAGGGTACGAACACTGAAGCTTTCTTT CASSLKGTNTEAFF
13 NA TRBJ2-1 TRBV6-8 NA TGTGCCAGCAGTGGGCGGGGCAACAATGAGCAGTTCTTC CASSGRGNNEQFF
16 NA TRBJ2-1 TRBV7-8 TRBD2 TGTGCCAGCAGACCAGCGAGGACTAGCAGATACAATGAGCAGTTCTTC CASRPARTSRYNEQFF
13 few TRBJ1-5 TRBV2 NA TGTGCCAGCAGTGAAGGGGGGGGTCAGCCCCAGCATTTT CASSEGGGQPQHF
11 NA TRBJ2-7 TRBV6-6 NA TGTGCCAGCAGCCACGGGGCCGAGCAGTACTTC CASSHGAEQYF
14 NA TRBJ2-5 TRBV2 NA TGTGCCAGCAGTGAAACGCAGCCGCAAGAGACCCAGTACTTC CASSETQPQETQYF
12 NA TRBJ1-1 TRBV7-8 NA TGTGCCAGCAGTGTCGAACACGGTCGAGCTTTCTTT CASSVEHGRAFF
16 NA TRBJ2-1 TRBV4-1 TRBD2 TGCGCCAGCAGCCAAGGGGGGGGGAAGTATTCCAATGAGCAGTTCTTC CASSQGGGKYSNEQFF
15 NA TRBJ2-2 TRBV7-9 TRBD2 TGTGCCAGCAACCTAGCGGGGGGGCCCCCCGGGGAGCTGTTTTTT CASNLAGGPPGELFF
10 NA TRBJ2-1 TRBV20-1 NA TGCAGTGCTAGTAGTGATGAGCAGTTCTTC CSASSDEQFF
14 NA TRBJ2-1 TRBV4-1 NA TGCGCCAGCAGCCAAGGGGGCGGCTACAATGAGCAGTTCTTC CASSQGGGYNEQFF
13 NA TRBJ1-2 TRBV7-6 TRBD1 TGTGCCAGCAGCTTAGCGGGACAGTTCGGCTACACCTTC CASSLAGQFGYTF
13 NA TRBJ2-7 TRBV7-2 NA TGTGCCAGCAGCACCCGGGACACCAGGGAGCAGTACTTC CASSTRDTREQYF
18 NA TRBJ2-3 TRBV7-9 TRBD2 TGTGCCAGCAGCGGAGGACTAGCGGGGACGGTGAGCACAGATACGCAGTATTTT CASSGGLAGTVSTDTQYF
13 NA TRBJ1-1 TRBV5-6 NA TGTGCCAGCAGGTTGTGGGGGGGGACTGAAGCTTTCTTT CASRLWGGTEAFF
14 few TRBJ1-2 TRBV12-3/TRBV12-4 TRBD1 TGTGCCAGCAGACAGGGACAGTCTAACTATGGCTACACCTTC CASRQGQSNYGYTF
13 few TRBJ2-7 TRBV7-2 NA TGTGCCAGCAGCACACTGATCCCCTACGAGCAGTACTTC CASSTLIPYEQYF
15 few TRBJ2-5 TRBV7-6 TRBD1 TGTGCCAGCAGCTTAATGGGACAGGGGAAAGAGACCCAGTACTTC CASSLMGQGKETQYF
15 NA TRBJ2-7 TRBV6-6 TRBD2 TGTGCCAGCAGTTACTGGGGCGGGAGGGGTGGCGAGCAGTACTTC CASSYWGGRGGEQYF
13 NA TRBJ1-2 TRBV5-4 NA TGTGCCAGCAGCATGAATAAGTTCTATGGCTACACCTTC CASSMNKFYGYTF
17 few TRBJ2-1 TRBV11-2 NA TGTGCCAGCAGGATAATTGGGCGGCAGGGGTCCTACAATGAGCAGTTCTTC CASRIIGRQGSYNEQFF
14 few TRBJ2-2 TRBV19 TRBD1 TGTGCCAGTAAAAACAGGGGGCAAGCCGGGGAGCTGTTTTTT CASKNRGQAGELFF
12 NA TRBJ1-2 TRBV6-6 TRBD1 TGTGCCAGCAGTTACAGACAGGGGAATTGCACCTTC CASSYRQGNCTF
13 NA TRBJ1-1 TRBV6-1 NA TGTGCCAGCAGACCTAGCACTGGGGGAGAAGCTTTCTTT CASRPSTGGEAFF
17 NA TRBJ2-3 TRBV9 TRBD2 TGTGCCAGCAGCTCTCGGAAGGCTAGCGGGGGGTCAGATACGCAGTATTTT CASSSRKASGGSDTQYF
16 NA TRBJ2-5 TRBV19 TRBD2 TGTGGGGGGGGTCAGGGAGGGGACCATAACCAAGAGACCCAGTACTTC CGGGQGGDHNQETQYF